This TCR beta chain was found in a study of human thymus T cells. Data came from immunoSEQ multiplex PCR; TCRdb stores just in-frame clones and leaves some out. The table records tens of thousands of clones, approximately 95% of them present only once. The CDR3 totals 15 residues. Trimming pared 2 bases from V and 6 bases from J, leaving 16 bases between. The germline V gene encodes CDR1 GTSNPN and CDR2 SVGIG (reference sequence). General observations from the study: It looked as if thymic and blood repertoires used V and J genes in a biased way.

Regarding this clone: Its target is not known.

The source material was blood. The chain joins TRBV30 to TRBJ1-4; unclear D gene. This TCR derives from a boy under three years old with a congenital heart defect but otherwise immunologically healthy. CDR3 DNA sequence: TGTGCCTGGAGTAGGCGGACCGGTTTCGATGAAAAACTGTTTTTT. It specifies CAWSRRTGFDEKLFF.